This entry describes one T cell receptor beta chain. The germline gives CDR1 WNHNN, CDR2 SYGVQD (reference sequence). The CDR3 spans 14 residues. A modified ARM-PCR protocol with three rounds of nested PCR amplified TCRbeta. TCRdb used MiXCR to reprocess the multiplex PCR reads, holding one entry per CDR3 protein. The sample contains 120,000 or so distinct CDR3 sequences, 75% to 90% of which appear only once. This sample stems from a study of tumor and adjacent non-tumor tissue in lung cancer. At the level of the study: The cohort had approximately 13 adenocarcinoma, 2 squamous cell and 1 small cell patients. Stage I to III disease affected 9 to 10 men and 5 women aged roughly 31 to 80.

The template was RNA from unsorted bulk tissue. The J gene is TRBJ2-3, the V gene TRBV10-1; 10 bases are shared with TRBD1. Source material: lung tumor tissue. The clonotype comes from a man in his 70s with non-small cell lung cancer. This CDR3 reads CSSRRDRGSDTQYF. As DNA, the CDR3 is TGCTCAAGCAGGAGGGACAGGGGTTCGGATACGCAGTATTTT.